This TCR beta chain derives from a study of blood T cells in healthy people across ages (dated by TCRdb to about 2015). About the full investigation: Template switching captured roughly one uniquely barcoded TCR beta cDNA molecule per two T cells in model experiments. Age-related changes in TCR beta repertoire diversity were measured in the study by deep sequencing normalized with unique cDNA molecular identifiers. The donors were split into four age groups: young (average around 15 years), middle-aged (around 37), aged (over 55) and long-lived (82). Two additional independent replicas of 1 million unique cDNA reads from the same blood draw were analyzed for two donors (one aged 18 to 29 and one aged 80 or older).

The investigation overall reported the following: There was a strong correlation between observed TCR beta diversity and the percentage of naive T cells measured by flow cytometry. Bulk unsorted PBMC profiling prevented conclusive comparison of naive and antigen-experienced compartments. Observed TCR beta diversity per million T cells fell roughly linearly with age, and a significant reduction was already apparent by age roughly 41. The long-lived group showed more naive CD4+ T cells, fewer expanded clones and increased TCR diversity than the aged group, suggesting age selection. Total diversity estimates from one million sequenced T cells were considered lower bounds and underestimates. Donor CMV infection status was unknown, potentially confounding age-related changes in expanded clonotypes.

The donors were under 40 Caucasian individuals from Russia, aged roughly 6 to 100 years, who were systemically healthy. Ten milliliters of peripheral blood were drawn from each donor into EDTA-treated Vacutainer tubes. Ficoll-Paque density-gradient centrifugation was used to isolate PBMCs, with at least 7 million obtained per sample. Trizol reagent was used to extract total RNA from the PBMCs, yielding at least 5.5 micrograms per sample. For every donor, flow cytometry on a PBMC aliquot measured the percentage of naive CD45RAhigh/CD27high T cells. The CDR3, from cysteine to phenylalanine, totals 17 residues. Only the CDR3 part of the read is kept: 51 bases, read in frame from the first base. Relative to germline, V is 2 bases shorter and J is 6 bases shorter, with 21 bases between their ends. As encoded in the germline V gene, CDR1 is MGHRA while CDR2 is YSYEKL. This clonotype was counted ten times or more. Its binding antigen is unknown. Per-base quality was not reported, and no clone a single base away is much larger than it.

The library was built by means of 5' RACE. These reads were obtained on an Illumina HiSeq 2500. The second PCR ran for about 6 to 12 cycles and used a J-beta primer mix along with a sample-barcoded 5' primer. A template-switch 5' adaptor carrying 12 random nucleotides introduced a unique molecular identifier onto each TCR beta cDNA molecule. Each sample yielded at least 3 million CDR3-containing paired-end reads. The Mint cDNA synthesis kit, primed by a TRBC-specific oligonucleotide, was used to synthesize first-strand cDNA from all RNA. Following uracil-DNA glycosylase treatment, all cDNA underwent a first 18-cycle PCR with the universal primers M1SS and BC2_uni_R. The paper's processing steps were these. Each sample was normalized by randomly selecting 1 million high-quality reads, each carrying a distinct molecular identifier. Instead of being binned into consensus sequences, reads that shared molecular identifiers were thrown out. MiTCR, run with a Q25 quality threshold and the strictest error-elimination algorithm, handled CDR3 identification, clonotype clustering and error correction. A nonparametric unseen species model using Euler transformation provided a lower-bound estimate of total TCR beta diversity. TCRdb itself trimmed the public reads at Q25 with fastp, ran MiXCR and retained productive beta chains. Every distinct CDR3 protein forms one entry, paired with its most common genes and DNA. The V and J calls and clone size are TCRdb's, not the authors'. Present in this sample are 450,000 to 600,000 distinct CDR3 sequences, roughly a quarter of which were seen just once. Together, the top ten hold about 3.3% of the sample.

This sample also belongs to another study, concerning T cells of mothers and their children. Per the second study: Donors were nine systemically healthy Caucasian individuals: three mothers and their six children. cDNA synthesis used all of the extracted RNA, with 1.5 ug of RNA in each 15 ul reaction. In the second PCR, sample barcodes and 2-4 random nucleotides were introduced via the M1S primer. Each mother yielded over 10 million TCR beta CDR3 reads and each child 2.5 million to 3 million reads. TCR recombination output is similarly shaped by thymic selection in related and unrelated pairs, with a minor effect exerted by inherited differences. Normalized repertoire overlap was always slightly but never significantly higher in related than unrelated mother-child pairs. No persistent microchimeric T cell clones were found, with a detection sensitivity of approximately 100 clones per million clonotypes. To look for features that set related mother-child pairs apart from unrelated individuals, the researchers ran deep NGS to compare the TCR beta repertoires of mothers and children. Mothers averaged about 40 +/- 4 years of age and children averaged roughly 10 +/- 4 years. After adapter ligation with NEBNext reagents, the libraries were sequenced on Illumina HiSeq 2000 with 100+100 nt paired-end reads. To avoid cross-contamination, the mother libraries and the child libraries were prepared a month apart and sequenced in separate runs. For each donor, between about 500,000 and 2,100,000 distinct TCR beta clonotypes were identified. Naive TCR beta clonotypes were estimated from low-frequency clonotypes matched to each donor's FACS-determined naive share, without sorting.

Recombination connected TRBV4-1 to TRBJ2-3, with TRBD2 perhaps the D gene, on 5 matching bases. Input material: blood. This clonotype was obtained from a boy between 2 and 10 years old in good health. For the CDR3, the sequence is CASSQLLVLDRGDTQYF. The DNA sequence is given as TGCGCCAGCAGCCAACTTCTGGTTCTGGATCGAGGGGATACGCAGTATTTT.